These 8 T cell receptor beta chains were sequenced from one sample in a study of blood T cell repertoires in COVID-19. Assay used: immunoSEQ multiplex PCR; TCRdb lists only in-frame clones, some missing. The sample contains roughly 47,000 clones, 80% to 90% of which appear only once. Source material: peripheral blood. The origin of the receptors is a man in his forties or fifties with acute or convalescent COVID-19.

The chain recombines TRBV18 with TRBJ2-7; D possibly corresponds to TRBD1 (5 bases). CDR1 is KGHSH, CDR2 LQKENI, per germline. The CDR3 spans 13 residues. The V end lost 4 bases, the J end lost 4 bases, and 11 bases lay between the germline ends. CDR3 amino acids: CASSQDRNYEQYF. Written as DNA, the CDR3 is TGTGCCAGCTCACAAGACAGAAATTACGAGCAGTACTTC.

The chain joins TRBV2 to TRBJ2-7; 8 bases align to TRBD1. Trimming removed 0 bases from V and 6 bases from J; junction bases left unmatched: 7. The CDR3 consists of 15 residues. The germline gives CDR1 SNHLY, CDR2 FYNNEI. Here the CDR3 reads CASSEARTGRSEQYF. DNA for the CDR3: TGTGCCAGCAGTGAAGCGAGGACAGGGCGCAGCGAGCAGTACTTC.

This chain links TRBV12-3 or TRBV12-4 with TRBJ1-3; 8 bases line up with TRBD1. The CDR3 totals 13 residues. Unmatched junction bases numbered 8, after V lost 6 bases and J lost 10 bases. CDR3 amino acids: CASSYGQGGTIYF. The CDR3, as DNA: TGTGCCAGCAGCTACGGACAGGGAGGGACCATATATTTT.

V is TRBV3-1 (or the pseudogene TRBV3-2) and J is TRBJ2-3; a possible D gene is TRBD2 (6 bases). Germline CDR1 is LGHDT and CDR2 is YNNKEL (reference sequence). The V end was cut by 4 bases, the J end by 1 base, with 12 bases between. CDR3 length equals 15 residues. CDR3 bases: TGTGCCAGCAGCCTACGAGGCGGGGGCACAGATACGCAGTATTTT. This codes for CASSLRGGGTDTQYF.

The V gene is TRBV6-2 or TRBV6-3, the J gene TRBJ1-4, with unresolved D. The V gene's germline CDR1 is MNHEY and CDR2 SVGEGT. The CDR3 runs to 15 residues. V dropped 2 bases and J dropped 5 bases, with 12 bases sitting between them. The CDR3 DNA sequence: TGTGCCAGCAGTTACGGTTTGGCGGGGAATGAAAAACTGTTTTTT. Translated: CASSYGLAGNEKLFF.

This sequence joins TRBV27 and TRBJ2-1; 7 bases match TRBD2. The CDR3 contains 15 residues. The germline V gene has CDR1 MNHEY and CDR2 SMNVEV (reference sequence). With V trimmed by 6 bases and J by 4 bases, 9 bases remained unmatched. CDR3 bases: TGTGCCAGCAGAGTGAAGGGAGGGCCGTACAATGAGCAGTTCTTC. Amino acid sequence: CASRVKGGPYNEQFF.

The rearrangement uses TRBV7-2 and TRBJ2-7; TRBD1 matches at 7 bases. With V trimmed by 5 bases and J by 4 bases, 11 bases remained unmatched. CDR1 SGHTA and CDR2 FQGNSA come from the germline V gene. This CDR3 contains 15 residues. In nucleotides, the CDR3 is TGTGCCAGCAGCCTAGGTGGGGCAGGGGGATACGAGCAGTACTTC. It yields the protein CASSLGGAGGYEQYF. Full variable domain (remainder filled in from reference TRBV7-2 and TRBJ2-7): GAGVSQSPSNKVTEKGKDVELRCDPISGHTALYWYRQSLGQGLEFLIYFQGNSAPDKSGLPSDRFSAERTGGSVSTLTIQRTQQEDSAVYLCASSLGGAGGYEQYFGPGTRLTVT.

This chain joins TRBV7-9 and TRBJ1-2; D not certain. Trimming cost V 2 bases and J 2 bases, with 9 bases left between them. Germline CDR1 and CDR2: SEHNR and FQNEAQ (reference sequence). The CDR3 runs 14 residues. The CDR3 is CASSLTAGNYGYTF. In DNA form, the CDR3 reads TGTGCCAGCAGCTTAACGGCGGGGAACTATGGCTACACCTTC.